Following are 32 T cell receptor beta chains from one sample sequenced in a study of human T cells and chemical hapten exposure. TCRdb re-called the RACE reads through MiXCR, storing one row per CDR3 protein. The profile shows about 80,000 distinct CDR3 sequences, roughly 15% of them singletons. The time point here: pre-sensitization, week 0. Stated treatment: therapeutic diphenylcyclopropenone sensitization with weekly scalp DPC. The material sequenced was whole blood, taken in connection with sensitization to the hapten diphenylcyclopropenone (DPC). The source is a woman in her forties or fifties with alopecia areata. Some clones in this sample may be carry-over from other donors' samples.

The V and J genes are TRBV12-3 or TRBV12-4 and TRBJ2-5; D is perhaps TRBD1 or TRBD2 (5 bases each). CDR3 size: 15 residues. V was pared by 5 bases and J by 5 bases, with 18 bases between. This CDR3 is CASSPLRGIGETQYF. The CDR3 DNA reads TGTGCCAGCAGTCCCCTGAGGGGTATTGGGGAGACCCAGTACTTC.

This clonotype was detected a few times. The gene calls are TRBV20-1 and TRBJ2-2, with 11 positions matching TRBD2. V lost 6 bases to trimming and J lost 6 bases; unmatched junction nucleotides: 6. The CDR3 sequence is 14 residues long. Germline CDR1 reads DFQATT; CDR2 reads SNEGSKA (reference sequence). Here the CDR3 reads CSAYLAGGAGELFF. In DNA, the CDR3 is TGCAGTGCATACCTAGCGGGAGGCGCCGGGGAGCTGTTTTTT.

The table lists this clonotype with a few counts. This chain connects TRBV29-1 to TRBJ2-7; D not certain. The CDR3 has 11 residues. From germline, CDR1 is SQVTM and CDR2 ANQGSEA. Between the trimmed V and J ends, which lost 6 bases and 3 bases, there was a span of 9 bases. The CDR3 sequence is CSVSNNYEQYF. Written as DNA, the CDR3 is TGCAGCGTAAGCAATAACTACGAGCAGTACTTC.

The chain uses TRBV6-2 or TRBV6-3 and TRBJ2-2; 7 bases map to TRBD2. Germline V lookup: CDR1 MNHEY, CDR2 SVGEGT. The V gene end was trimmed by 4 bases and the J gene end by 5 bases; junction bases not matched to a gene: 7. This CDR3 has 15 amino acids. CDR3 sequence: CASSWGGSKTGELFF. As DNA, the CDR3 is TGTGCCAGCAGTTGGGGCGGGAGTAAAACCGGGGAGCTGTTTTTT.

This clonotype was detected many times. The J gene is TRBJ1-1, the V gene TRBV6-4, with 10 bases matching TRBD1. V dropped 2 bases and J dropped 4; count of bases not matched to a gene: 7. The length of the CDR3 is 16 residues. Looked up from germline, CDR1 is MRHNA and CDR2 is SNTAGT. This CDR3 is CASSDRTGGIGTEAFF. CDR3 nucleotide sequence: TGTGCCAGCAGTGACCGGACAGGGGGAATCGGCACTGAAGCTTTCTTT.

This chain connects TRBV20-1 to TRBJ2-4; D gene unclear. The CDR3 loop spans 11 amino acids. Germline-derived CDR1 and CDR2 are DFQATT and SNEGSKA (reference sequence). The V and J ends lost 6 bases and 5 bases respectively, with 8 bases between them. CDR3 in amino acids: CSAGPQNIQYF. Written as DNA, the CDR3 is TGCAGTGCAGGGCCGCAAAACATTCAGTACTTC.

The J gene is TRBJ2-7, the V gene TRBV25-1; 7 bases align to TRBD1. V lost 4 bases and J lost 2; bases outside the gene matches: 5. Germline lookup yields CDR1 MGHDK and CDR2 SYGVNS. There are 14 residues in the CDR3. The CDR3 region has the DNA TGTGCCAGCAGTGGACCGACAGGGACCTACGAGCAGTACTTC. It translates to CASSGPTGTYEQYF.

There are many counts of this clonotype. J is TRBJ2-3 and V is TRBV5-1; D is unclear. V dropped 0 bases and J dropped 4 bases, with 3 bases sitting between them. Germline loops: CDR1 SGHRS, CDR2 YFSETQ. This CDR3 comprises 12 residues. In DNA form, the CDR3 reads TGCGCCAGCAGCTTGGGTGCAGATACGCAGTATTTT. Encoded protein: CASSLGADTQYF.

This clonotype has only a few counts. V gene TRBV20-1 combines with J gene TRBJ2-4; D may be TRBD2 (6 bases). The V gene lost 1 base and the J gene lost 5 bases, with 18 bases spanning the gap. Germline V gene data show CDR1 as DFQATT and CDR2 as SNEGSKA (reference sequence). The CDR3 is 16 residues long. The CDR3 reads CSARAVAGSAQNIQYF. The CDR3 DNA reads TGCAGTGCTAGAGCTGTGGCGGGATCTGCCCAAAACATTCAGTACTTC.

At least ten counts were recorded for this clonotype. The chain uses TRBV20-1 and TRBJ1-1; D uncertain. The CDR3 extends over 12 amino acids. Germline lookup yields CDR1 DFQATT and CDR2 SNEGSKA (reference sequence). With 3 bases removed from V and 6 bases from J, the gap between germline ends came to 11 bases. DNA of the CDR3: TGCAGTGCTAGTCGGCAGGATGCTGAAGCTTTCTTT. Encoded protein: CSASRQDAEAFF.

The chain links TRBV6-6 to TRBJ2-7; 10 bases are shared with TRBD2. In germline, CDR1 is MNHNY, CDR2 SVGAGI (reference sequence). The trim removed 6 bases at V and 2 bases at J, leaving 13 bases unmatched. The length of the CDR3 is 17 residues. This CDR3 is CASRDQSGTSVTYEQYF. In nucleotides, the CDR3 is TGTGCCAGCAGGGACCAATCCGGGACTAGCGTAACCTACGAGCAGTACTTC.

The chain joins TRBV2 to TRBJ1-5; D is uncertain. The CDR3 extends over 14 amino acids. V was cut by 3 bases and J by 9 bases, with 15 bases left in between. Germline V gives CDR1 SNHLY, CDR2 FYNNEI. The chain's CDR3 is CASSEGRSIRPQHF. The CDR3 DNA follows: TGTGCCAGCAGTGAGGGCAGGTCAATCAGGCCCCAGCATTTT.

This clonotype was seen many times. CDR3 protein: CSATLSVSTFF. The CDR3 region has the DNA TGCAGTGCGACCCTATCTGTGAGCACCTTCTTC. This sequence joins TRBV20-1 and TRBJ2-1, with D unresolved. V was cut by 6 bases and J by 16 bases, with 19 bases left in between. CDR1 is DFQATT, CDR2 SNEGSKA, per germline (reference sequence). This CDR3 is 11 amino acids long.

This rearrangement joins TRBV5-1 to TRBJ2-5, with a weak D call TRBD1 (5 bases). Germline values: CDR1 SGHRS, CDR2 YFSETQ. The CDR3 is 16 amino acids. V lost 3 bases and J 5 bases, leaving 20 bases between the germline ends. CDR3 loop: CASSSGLGQLSETQYF. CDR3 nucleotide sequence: TGCGCCAGCAGCTCGGGCTTGGGGCAGTTAAGCGAGACCCAGTACTTC.

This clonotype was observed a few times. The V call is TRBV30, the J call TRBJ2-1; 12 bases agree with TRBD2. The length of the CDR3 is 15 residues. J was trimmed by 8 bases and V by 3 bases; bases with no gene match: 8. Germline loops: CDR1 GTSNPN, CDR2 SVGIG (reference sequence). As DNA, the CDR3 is TGTGCCTGGAGACCGGGACTAGCGGGTACCGATGAGCAGTTCTTC. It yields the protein CAWRPGLAGTDEQFF.

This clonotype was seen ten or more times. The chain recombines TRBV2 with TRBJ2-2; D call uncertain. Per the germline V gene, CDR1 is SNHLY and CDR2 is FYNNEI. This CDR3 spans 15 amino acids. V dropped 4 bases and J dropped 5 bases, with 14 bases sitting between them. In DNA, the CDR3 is TGTGCCAGCAGTGTATTTCGCCTAGAGACCGGGGAGCTGTTTTTT. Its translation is CASSVFRLETGELFF.

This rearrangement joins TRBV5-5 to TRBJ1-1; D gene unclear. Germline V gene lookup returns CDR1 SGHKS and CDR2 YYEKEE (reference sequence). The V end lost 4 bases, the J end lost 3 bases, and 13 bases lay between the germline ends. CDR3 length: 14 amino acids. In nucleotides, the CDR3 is TGTGCCAGCAGCCCGAATACGGGAGACACTGAAGCTTTCTTT. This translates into CASSPNTGDTEAFF.

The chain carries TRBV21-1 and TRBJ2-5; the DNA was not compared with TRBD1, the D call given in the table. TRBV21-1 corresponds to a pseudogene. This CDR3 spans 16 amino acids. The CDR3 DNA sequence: TGTGCCAGCAGCACTGAGGGACAGACCGACCAAGAGACCCAGTACTTC. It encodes CASSTEGQTDQETQYF.

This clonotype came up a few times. The CDR3 nucleotides are TGCGCCAGCAGCCCGGGGACTGGGAAGACCCAGTACTTC. Its protein product is CASSPGTGKTQYF. The genes are TRBV5-1 and TRBJ2-5, with TRBD2 as a possible D gene (6 bases). Deletions cut 4 bases from V and 6 bases from J, with 13 bases between. The CDR3 runs 13 residues. Germline lookup yields CDR1 SGHRS and CDR2 YFSETQ.

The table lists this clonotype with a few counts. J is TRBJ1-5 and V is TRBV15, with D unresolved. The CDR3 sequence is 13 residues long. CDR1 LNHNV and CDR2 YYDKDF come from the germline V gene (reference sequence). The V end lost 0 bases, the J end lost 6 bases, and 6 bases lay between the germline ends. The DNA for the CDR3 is TGTGCCACCAGCAGAGAAGTCGGTCAGCCCCAGCATTTT. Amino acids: CATSREVGQPQHF.

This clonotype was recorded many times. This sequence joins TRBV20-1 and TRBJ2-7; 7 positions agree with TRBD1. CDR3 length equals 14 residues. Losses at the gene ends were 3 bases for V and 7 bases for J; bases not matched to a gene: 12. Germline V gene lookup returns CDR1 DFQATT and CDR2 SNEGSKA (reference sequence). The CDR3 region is CSASIRQGLGEQYF. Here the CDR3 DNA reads TGCAGTGCTAGTATACGACAGGGCTTGGGGGAGCAGTACTTC.

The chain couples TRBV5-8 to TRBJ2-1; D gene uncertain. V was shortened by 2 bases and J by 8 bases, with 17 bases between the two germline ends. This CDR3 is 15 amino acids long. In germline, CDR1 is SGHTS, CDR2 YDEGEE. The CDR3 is CASSFGQTYSDEQFF. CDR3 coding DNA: TGTGCCAGCAGCTTTGGCCAGACCTACAGCGATGAGCAGTTCTTC.

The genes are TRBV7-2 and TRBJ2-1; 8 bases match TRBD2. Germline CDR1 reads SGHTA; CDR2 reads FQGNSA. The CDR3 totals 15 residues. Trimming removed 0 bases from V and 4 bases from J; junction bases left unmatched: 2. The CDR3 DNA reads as TGTGCCAGCAGCTTAGCTAGCGGGGAATACAATGAGCAGTTCTTC. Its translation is CASSLASGEYNEQFF.

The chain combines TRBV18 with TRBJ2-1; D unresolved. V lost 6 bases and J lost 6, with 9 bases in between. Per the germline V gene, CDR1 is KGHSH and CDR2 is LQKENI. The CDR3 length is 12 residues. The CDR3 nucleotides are TGTGCCAGCTCCCCGGCGGCCAATGAGCAGTTCTTC. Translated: CASSPAANEQFF.

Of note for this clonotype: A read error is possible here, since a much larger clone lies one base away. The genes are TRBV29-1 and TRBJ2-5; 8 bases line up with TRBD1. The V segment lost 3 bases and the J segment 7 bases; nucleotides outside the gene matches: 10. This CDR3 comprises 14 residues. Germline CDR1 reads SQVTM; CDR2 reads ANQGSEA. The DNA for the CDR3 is TGCAGCGTTGATGTAGGGACAGGCGGTGTGACCCAGTACTTC. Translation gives CSVDVGTGGVTQYF.

CDR3 bases: TGTGCCAGCAGCAGCCCGAGGGGGGCGGGTGGCTACACCTTC. Amino acids: CASSSPRGAGGYTF. This rearrangement joins TRBV5-4 to TRBJ1-2; tentatively, D is TRBD1 (6 bases). CDR1 and CDR2 (germline): SGHNT, YYREEE (reference sequence). The CDR3 is 14 residues long. Between the trimmed V and J ends, which lost 4 bases and 7 bases, there was a span of 17 bases.

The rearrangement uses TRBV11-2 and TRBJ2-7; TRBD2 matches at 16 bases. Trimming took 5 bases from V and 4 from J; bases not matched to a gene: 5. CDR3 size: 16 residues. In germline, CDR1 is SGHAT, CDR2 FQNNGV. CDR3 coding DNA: TGTGCCAGCAGCCTAGGGACTAGCGGGAGGGCGTACGAGCAGTACTTC. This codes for CASSLGTSGRAYEQYF. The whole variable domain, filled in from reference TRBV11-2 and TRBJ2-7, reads EAGVAQSPRYKIIEKRQSVAFWCNPISGHATLYWYQQILGQGPKLLIQFQNNGVVDDSQLPKDRFSAERLKGVDSTLKIQPAKLEDSAVYLCASSLGTSGRAYEQYFGPGTRLTVT.

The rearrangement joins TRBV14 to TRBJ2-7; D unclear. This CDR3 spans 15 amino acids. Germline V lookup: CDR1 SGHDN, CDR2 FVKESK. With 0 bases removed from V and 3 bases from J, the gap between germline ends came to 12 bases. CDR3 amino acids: CASSQDSIAYYEQYF. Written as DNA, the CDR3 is TGTGCCAGCAGCCAAGACTCGATTGCTTACTACGAGCAGTACTTC.

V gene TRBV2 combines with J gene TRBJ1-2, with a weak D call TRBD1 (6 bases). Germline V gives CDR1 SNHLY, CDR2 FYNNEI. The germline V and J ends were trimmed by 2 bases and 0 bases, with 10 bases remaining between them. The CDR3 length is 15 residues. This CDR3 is CASSEWPGANYGYTF. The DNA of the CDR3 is TGTGCCAGCAGTGAATGGCCAGGGGCTAACTATGGCTACACCTTC. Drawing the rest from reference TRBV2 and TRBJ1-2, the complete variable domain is EPEVTQTPSHQVTQMGQEVILRCVPISNHLYFYWYRQILGQKVEFLVSFYNNEISEKSEIFDDQFSVERPDGSNFTLKIRSTKLEDSAMYFCASSEWPGANYGYTFGSGTRLTVV.

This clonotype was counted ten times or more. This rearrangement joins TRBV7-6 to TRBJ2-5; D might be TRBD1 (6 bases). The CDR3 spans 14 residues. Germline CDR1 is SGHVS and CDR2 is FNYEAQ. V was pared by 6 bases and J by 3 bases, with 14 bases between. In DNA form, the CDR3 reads TGTGCCAGCAGTCCCGGGACAAGTAAAGAGACCCAGTACTTC. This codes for CASSPGTSKETQYF.

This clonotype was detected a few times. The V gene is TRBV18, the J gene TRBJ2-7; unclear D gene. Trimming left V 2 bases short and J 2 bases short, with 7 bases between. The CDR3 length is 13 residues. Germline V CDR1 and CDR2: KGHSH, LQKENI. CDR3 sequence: CASSPMSTYEQYF. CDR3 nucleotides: TGTGCCAGCTCACCAATGTCAACCTACGAGCAGTACTTC.

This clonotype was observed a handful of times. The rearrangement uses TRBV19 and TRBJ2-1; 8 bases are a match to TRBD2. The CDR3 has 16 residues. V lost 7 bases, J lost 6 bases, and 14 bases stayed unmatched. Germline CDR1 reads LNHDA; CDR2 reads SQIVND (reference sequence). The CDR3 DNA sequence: TGTGCCAGTACATCGGGAGGGCCACTTTCTACCAATGAGCAGTTCTTC. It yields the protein CASTSGGPLSTNEQFF.